This T cell receptor (beta chain) was captured in a study of blood T cell repertoires in COVID-19. Profiled with immunoSEQ multiplex PCR; TCRdb holds only in-frame clones, not every one. The table includes 120,000 or so clones, 65% to 85% detected once. Germline CDR1 is SGHNT and CDR2 is YYREEE (reference sequence). V gave up 3 bases and J gave up 0 bases, with 10 bases separating them. The CDR3 runs to 15 residues. V usage is TRBV5-4 and J usage is TRBJ1-3, with D possibly TRBD1 on 5 matching bases. This TCR was recovered from a man at least 80 years old with active or convalescent COVID-19. The specimen was peripheral blood. The CDR3 DNA reads TGTGCCAGCAGCTCCGGGGGTACCTCTGGAAACACCATATATTTT. Protein: CASSSGGTSGNTIYF.